A selection of T cell receptor beta chains follows, all from one sample in a study of blood T cell repertoires in COVID-19. Some clones are missing from TCRdb's copy, which holds only in-frame ones; the method was immunoSEQ multiplex PCR. The table records about 220,000 clones, 80% to 90% of them present only once. Input material: PBMCs or T cells enriched from blood (not recorded which). The origin of the receptors is a woman under 30 in a cohort exposed to, infected with or recovered from COVID-19 (not recorded which). The CDR3 runs from the conserved cysteine through the conserved F or W. Each record gives: CDR3 length, clone size, J gene, D gene, V gene, CDR3 DNA, CDR3 protein. D genes are given only for firm matches. Clone size is stated in some rows and not others, as once, few, many or a class when expanded.

len: 14; abundance: NA; j_gene: TRBJ2-3; d_gene: NA; v_gene: TRBV18; CDR3nt: TGTGCCAGCTCACCACAGGGGGGGACAGATACGCAGTATTTT; CDR3aa: CASSPQGGTDTQYF
len: 14; abundance: NA; j_gene: TRBJ1-6; d_gene: NA; v_gene: TRBV21-1; CDR3nt: TGTGCCAGCAGCAAAGGCCAGGGGAATTCACCCCTCCACTTT; CDR3aa: CASSKGQGNSPLHF
len: 13; abundance: NA; j_gene: TRBJ1-2; d_gene: NA; v_gene: TRBV28; CDR3nt: TGTGCCAGCAGTTTACCGCAGTATTATGGCTACACCTTC; CDR3aa: CASSLPQYYGYTF
len: 14; abundance: NA; j_gene: TRBJ1-1; d_gene: NA; v_gene: TRBV5-5; CDR3nt: TGTGCCAGCAGCTTTGAGACAGCTAACACTGAAGCTTTCTTT; CDR3aa: CASSFETANTEAFF
len: 15; abundance: once; j_gene: TRBJ1-2; d_gene: TRBD1; v_gene: TRBV7-9; CDR3nt: TGTGCCAGCAGCGGTTCCGGGACAGGGATGGAGGACTACACCTTC; CDR3aa: CASSGSGTGMEDYTF
len: 15; abundance: NA; j_gene: TRBJ1-5; d_gene: NA; v_gene: TRBV7-2; CDR3nt: TGTGCCAGCAGCTACGGAAGGGGTCAGGGTCAGCCCCAGCATTTT; CDR3aa: CASSYGRGQGQPQHF
len: 15; abundance: NA; j_gene: TRBJ2-4; d_gene: TRBD1; v_gene: TRBV7-3; CDR3nt: TGTGCCAGCAGCCTATCGGACAGGGCGGGAAACATTCAGTACTTC; CDR3aa: CASSLSDRAGNIQYF
len: 15; abundance: NA; j_gene: TRBJ1-1; d_gene: TRBD1; v_gene: TRBV5-5; CDR3nt: TGTGCCAGCAGCTTGATTGGGACAGGGGGTAATAAGGCTTTCTTT; CDR3aa: CASSLIGTGGNKAFF
len: 15; abundance: NA; j_gene: TRBJ1-6; d_gene: TRBD1; v_gene: TRBV19; CDR3nt: TGTGCCAGTAGTAATTCCAGGGGGAAAAATTCACCCCTCCACTTT; CDR3aa: CASSNSRGKNSPLHF
len: 14; abundance: NA; j_gene: TRBJ1-2; d_gene: NA; v_gene: TRBV11-2; CDR3nt: TGTGCCAGCAGCTTAGATAACAGGGTCTCTGGCTACACCTTC; CDR3aa: CASSLDNRVSGYTF
len: 13; abundance: once; j_gene: TRBJ1-5; d_gene: NA; v_gene: TRBV5-1; CDR3nt: TGCGCCAGCAGCACGGGACAAAATCAGCCCCAGCATTTT; CDR3aa: CASSTGQNQPQHF
len: 14; abundance: NA; j_gene: TRBJ2-1; d_gene: NA; v_gene: TRBV11-3; CDR3nt: TGTGCCAGCAGCTTGCCGGGTGTCTACAATGAGCAGTTCTTC; CDR3aa: CASSLPGVYNEQFF
len: 14; abundance: once; j_gene: TRBJ2-5; d_gene: NA; v_gene: TRBV6-4; CDR3nt: TGTGCCAGCAGTGAAGTGGCAGGGGAAGAGACCCAGTACTTC; CDR3aa: CASSEVAGEETQYF
len: 14; abundance: NA; j_gene: TRBJ2-5; d_gene: NA; v_gene: TRBV28; CDR3nt: TGTGCCAGCAGCCTAACGCCCTTTATAGAGACCCAGTACTTC; CDR3aa: CASSLTPFIETQYF
len: 13; abundance: NA; j_gene: TRBJ1-2; d_gene: NA; v_gene: TRBV2; CDR3nt: TGTGCCAGCAGTCACAGGGAGAGCTATGGCTACACCTTC; CDR3aa: CASSHRESYGYTF
len: 11; abundance: NA; j_gene: TRBJ1-2; d_gene: NA; v_gene: TRBV19; CDR3nt: TGTGCCAGTAGTATGGGCATTGTGTACACCTTC; CDR3aa: CASSMGIVYTF
len: 18; abundance: NA; j_gene: TRBJ1-1; d_gene: NA; v_gene: TRBV25-1; CDR3nt: TGTGCCAGCAGTGATACCCCAAATCTAGGTACGAGGAACACTGAAGCTTTCTTT; CDR3aa: CASSDTPNLGTRNTEAFF
len: 15; abundance: NA; j_gene: TRBJ2-1; d_gene: TRBD1; v_gene: TRBV5-1; CDR3nt: TGCGCCAGCAGCTTGGCAGGGACAGGGAGCAATGAGCAGTTCTTC; CDR3aa: CASSLAGTGSNEQFF
len: 19; abundance: NA; j_gene: TRBJ2-1; d_gene: TRBD2; v_gene: TRBV3-1/TRBV3-2; CDR3nt: TGTGCCAGCAGCCCCGAAGACCTATTAGCGGGGCAAAACTACAATGAGCAGTTCTTC; CDR3aa: CASSPEDLLAGQNYNEQFF
len: 15; abundance: NA; j_gene: TRBJ2-1; d_gene: NA; v_gene: TRBV25-1; CDR3nt: TGTGCCAGCAGTCCCCTATGGGGAAGGGAGTATGAGCAGTTCTTC; CDR3aa: CASSPLWGREYEQFF
len: 14; abundance: NA; j_gene: TRBJ2-3; d_gene: TRBD2; v_gene: TRBV7-8; CDR3nt: TGTGCCAGCACCGCGGGACGGGAGGCAGATACGCAGTATTTT; CDR3aa: CASTAGREADTQYF
len: 14; abundance: NA; j_gene: TRBJ1-3; d_gene: NA; v_gene: TRBV7-2; CDR3nt: TGTGCCAGCAGCTTCCCGGGCAGGGCGGACACCATATATTTT; CDR3aa: CASSFPGRADTIYF
len: 13; abundance: NA; j_gene: TRBJ1-6; d_gene: NA; v_gene: TRBV27; CDR3nt: TGTGCCAGCAGTACTCGAGGTGGCTCACCCCTCCACTTT; CDR3aa: CASSTRGGSPLHF
len: 13; abundance: NA; j_gene: TRBJ1-4; d_gene: NA; v_gene: TRBV7-9; CDR3nt: TGTGCCGGCAAGGGAGGGGCCGGGGAAAAACTGTTTTTT; CDR3aa: CAGKGGAGEKLFF
len: 15; abundance: NA; j_gene: TRBJ2-7; d_gene: NA; v_gene: TRBV6-5; CDR3nt: TGTGCCAGCAGTTACTCGTCAGCGTACGGCTACGAGCAGTACTTC; CDR3aa: CASSYSSAYGYEQYF
len: 15; abundance: NA; j_gene: TRBJ2-5; d_gene: NA; v_gene: TRBV2; CDR3nt: TGTGCCAGCAGTGAAACTCGGGGGGCGCAAGAGACCCAGTACTTC; CDR3aa: CASSETRGAQETQYF
len: 16; abundance: NA; j_gene: TRBJ2-1; d_gene: NA; v_gene: TRBV24-1; CDR3nt: TGTGCCACCAGTGATTTGGGAGCGGGTAACTACAATGAGCAGTTCTTC; CDR3aa: CATSDLGAGNYNEQFF
len: 15; abundance: NA; j_gene: TRBJ2-7; d_gene: TRBD1; v_gene: TRBV6-5; CDR3nt: TGTGCCAGCAGTCTCCGGGACAGGGGCGCCTACGAGCAGTACTTC; CDR3aa: CASSLRDRGAYEQYF
len: 13; abundance: once; j_gene: TRBJ1-2; d_gene: NA; v_gene: TRBV19; CDR3nt: TGTGCCAGTAGATGGGTAAGGGGGTATGGCTACACCTTC; CDR3aa: CASRWVRGYGYTF
len: 14; abundance: NA; j_gene: TRBJ1-2; d_gene: TRBD1; v_gene: TRBV10-1; CDR3nt: TGCGCCAGCAGCACTTCCCGGACAGGGGCTGGCTACACCTTC; CDR3aa: CASSTSRTGAGYTF
len: 14; abundance: NA; j_gene: TRBJ1-6; d_gene: NA; v_gene: TRBV9; CDR3nt: TGTGCCAGCAGCGCTGACAGGTATAATTCACCCCTCCACTTT; CDR3aa: CASSADRYNSPLHF